Below are 17 T cell receptor beta chains sequenced from a single sample in a study of beta chain features in type 1 diabetes. Reverse transcribing all isolated RNA meant expressed TCRB transcripts were sequenced. Using immunoSEQ multiplex PCR, the repertoire was profiled, and TCRdb retains in-frame clones only, with some absent. The data contain hundreds of thousands of clones, 15% of them seen just once; the ten biggest clones take up approximately 0.015%. For these TCRs, the target antigens are not known. Study-level results: TCRB CDR3s from Type 1 diabetes patients were moderately but significantly shorter in all four CD4+ subsets.

Source material: naive CD4+ T cells from blood. These receptors all stem from a man aged 18 to 29 with type 1 diabetes.

V and J are TRBV7-9 and TRBJ1-1, with a possible D match to TRBD1 (5 bases). Per germline, CDR1 SEHNR and CDR2 FQNEAQ (reference sequence). Trimming cost V 2 bases and J 4 bases, with 11 bases left between them. The CDR3 loop spans 14 amino acids. CDR3 DNA sequence: TGTGCCAGCAGCTTAAGTTACGGGGGCACTGAAGCTTTCTTT. It specifies CASSLSYGGTEAFF.

This clone was picked up a small number of times. This chain joins TRBV7-9 and TRBJ1-2; a possible D gene is TRBD1 (6 bases). This CDR3 contains 19 residues. Germline-derived CDR1 and CDR2 are SEHNR and FQNEAQ (reference sequence). V was pared by 5 bases and J by 3 bases, with 28 bases between. CDR3 region: CASSPPPRQALGVHYGYTF. The CDR3 DNA sequence: TGTGCCAGCAGCCCGCCACCGAGACAGGCACTAGGTGTCCACTATGGCTACACCTTC.

The V and J genes are TRBV13 and TRBJ1-2, with TRBD1 matching over 10 bases. The germline V gene encodes CDR1 PRHDT and CDR2 FYEKMQ (reference sequence). This CDR3 spans 14 amino acids. V gave up 4 bases and J gave up 6 bases; unmatched junction bases: 5. Here the CDR3 reads CASSSDRGLNGYTF. CDR3 sequence (DNA): TGTGCCAGCAGCTCGGACAGGGGGTTAAATGGCTACACCTTC.

The chain uses TRBV6-5 and TRBJ1-2; D is ambiguous. This CDR3 is 13 amino acids long. The V gene's germline CDR1 is MNHEY and CDR2 SVGAGI. With 6 bases removed from V and 3 bases from J, the gap between germline ends came to 11 bases. CDR3 region: CASSSELHYGYTF. CDR3 DNA: TGTGCCAGCAGCAGCGAATTACACTATGGCTACACCTTC.

This clone was seen only a few times. V usage is TRBV11-2 and J usage is TRBJ2-7, with 7 bases fitting TRBD1. With 5 bases clipped from V and 6 bases from J, the junction kept 16 bases outside the gene matches. Germline V lookup: CDR1 SGHAT, CDR2 FQNNGV. The CDR3 length is 16 residues. The CDR3 protein is CASSAQGPGIGVEQYF. The CDR3 DNA reads as TGTGCCAGCAGCGCACAGGGGCCCGGGATCGGGGTCGAGCAGTACTTC.

The chain combines TRBV2 with TRBJ2-1; 9 positions agree with TRBD1. The germline CDR1 and CDR2 sequences are SNHLY and FYNNEI. V lost 6 bases to trimming and J lost 2 bases; unmatched junction nucleotides: 5. CDR3 length: 15 amino acids. DNA of the CDR3: TGTGCCAGCAGGGTTGACAGGGGGGCCTACAATGAGCAGTTCTTC. Protein sequence: CASRVDRGAYNEQFF.

This chain uses TRBV27 with TRBJ1-5; maybe TRBD1 (5 bases). CDR3 size: 15 residues. CDR1 is MNHEY and CDR2 is SMNVEV in the germline V gene (reference sequence). The V end was cut by 4 bases, the J end by 2 bases, with 12 bases between. The CDR3 DNA reads as TGTGCCAGCAGTTCCCTTGGACAAGGCAATCAGCCCCAGCATTTT. Protein product: CASSSLGQGNQPQHF.

The chain has TRBV5-1 and TRBJ2-4; D is undetermined. Germline V lookup: CDR1 SGHRS, CDR2 YFSETQ. The V and J ends lost 1 base and 2 bases respectively, with 10 bases between them. This CDR3 comprises 15 residues. For the CDR3, the DNA is TGCGCCAGCAGCTTGCGGTCCGTGACCAAAAACATTCAGTACTTC. Amino acids: CASSLRSVTKNIQYF.

The sample holds a few counts of this clone. This chain connects TRBV7-2 to TRBJ2-2; D uncertain. Germline V gene sequence: CDR1 SGHTA, CDR2 FQGNSA. The CDR3 runs to 16 residues. Trimming removed 4 bases at V and 4 bases at J, with 16 bases between. The CDR3 spells CASSYVSLLATGELFF. Written as DNA, the CDR3 is TGTGCCAGCAGCTACGTTAGCCTCCTTGCCACCGGGGAGCTGTTTTTT.

The table lists this clone with a count of one. Other DNA variants within this sample encode the same CDR3. The V gene is TRBV7-9, the J gene TRBJ1-5; 8 nucleotides agree with TRBD1. V lost 6 bases and J lost 2; bases outside the gene matches: 3. The CDR3 totals 14 residues. From germline, CDR1 is SEHNR and CDR2 FQNEAQ (reference sequence). The CDR3 DNA reads as TGTGCCAGCAGTTCACAGGGGGGCAATCAGCCCCAGCATTTT. Its protein product is CASSSQGGNQPQHF.

The V and J genes are TRBV2 and TRBJ2-3; a possible D gene is TRBD1 (6 bases). The CDR3 consists of 15 residues. V was shortened by 2 bases and J by 3 bases, with 12 bases between the two germline ends. CDR1 and CDR2 (germline): SNHLY, FYNNEI. The CDR3 sequence: CASSEQGIRTDTQYF. The CDR3 DNA reads as TGTGCCAGCAGTGAACAGGGGATTCGGACAGATACGCAGTATTTT.

The CDR3 here is CASSFSRGREWNEQFF. CDR3 nucleotides: TGCGCCAGCAGCTTTTCCAGGGGGCGCGAGTGGAATGAGCAGTTCTTC. The chain couples TRBV5-1 to TRBJ2-1; 8 bases align to TRBD1. After removal of 2 bases from V and 7 bases from J, the junction contained 11 bases not matched to a gene. CDR3 length: 16 residues. CDR1 and CDR2 from the germline V gene are SGHRS and YFSETQ.

This sequence joins TRBV12-2 and TRBJ2-2; TRBD2 reflects the table's D call only, with no check against the DNA. TRBV12-2 is a known pseudogene. The length of the CDR3 is 13 residues. DNA for the CDR3: TGTGCAAGTCGCTTCGCGAACACCGGGGAGCTGTTTTTT. Translation gives CASRFANTGELFF.

The chain is built from TRBV5-6 and TRBJ1-6; maybe TRBD1 (5 bases). The CDR3 consists of 14 residues. CDR1 SGHDT and CDR2 YYEEEE come from the germline V gene. V lost 3 bases, J lost 7 bases, and 11 bases lay in between. DNA of the CDR3: TGTGCCAGCAGCTCGGACGGGGGGAATTCACCCCTCCACTTT. It translates to CASSSDGGNSPLHF.

The rearrangement links TRBV7-9 to TRBJ1-1; D is possibly TRBD1 (6 bases). Trimming took 5 bases from V and 1 from J, leaving 11 bases between them. The length of the CDR3 is 14 residues. Germline V CDR1 and CDR2: SEHNR, FQNEAQ (reference sequence). The CDR3 region has the DNA TGTGCCAGCAGCAGCCCGGACAGGAACACTGAAGCTTTCTTT. Encoded protein: CASSSPDRNTEAFF.

The J gene is TRBJ1-2, the V gene TRBV5-1; 10 positions match TRBD1. Trimming at V came to 0 bases and at J to 4 bases, leaving 0 bases not matched to a gene. Germline CDR1 and CDR2: SGHRS and YFSETQ. This CDR3 is 14 amino acids long. CDR3 nucleotides: TGCGCCAGCAGCTTGGGGACAGGGGGCTATGGCTACACCTTC. This codes for CASSLGTGGYGYTF.

The J gene is TRBJ1-6, the V gene TRBV7-2; 9 bases are a match to TRBD1. V lost 1 base, J lost 9 bases, and 7 bases stayed unmatched. This CDR3 is 16 amino acids long. Germline CDR1 reads SGHTA; CDR2 reads FQGNSA. CDR3 sequence: CASSLEGDRVGSPLHF. For the CDR3, the DNA is TGTGCCAGCAGCTTAGAAGGGGACAGGGTTGGTTCACCCCTCCACTTT. The variable domain in full, completed from reference TRBV7-2 and TRBJ1-6, reads GAGVSQSPSNKVTEKGKDVELRCDPISGHTALYWYRQSLGQGLEFLIYFQGNSAPDKSGLPSDRFSAERTGGSVSTLTIQRTQQEDSAVYLCASSLEGDRVGSPLHFGNGTRLTVT.